One sample yielded the 18 T cell receptor beta chains listed below, sequenced in a study of blood T cells in healthy people across ages. With a J-beta primer mix and a sample-barcoded 5' primer, a second PCR ran about 7 to 11 cycles. TCRdb called the 5' RACE reads again in MiXCR, with one record for every CDR3 protein. This table holds 710,000 or so distinct CDR3 sequences, 20% to 25% found once. The sample was blood. The receptors here all came from a man in his sixties or seventies in good health.

Regarding this clonotype: An end of the junction differs from the germline gene, which may be a read error. The chain uses TRBV7-2 and TRBJ2-5; a possible D gene is TRBD2 (6 bases). The J call is uncertain, as TRBJ2-1 better fits the DNA end. Germline V lookup: CDR1 SGHTA, CDR2 FQGNSA. The CDR3 is 15 residues long. The CDR3 loop reads CASSYTSTSYDEQFF. CDR3 in DNA: TGTGCCAGCAGCTACACTAGCACCTCCTACGATGAGCAGTTCTTC.

Only a few counts were recorded for this clonotype. This chain uses TRBV7-9 with TRBJ2-7, with 8 bases matching TRBD1. CDR3 length: 14 residues. In germline, CDR1 is SEHNR, CDR2 FQNEAQ (reference sequence). Trimming took 2 bases from V and 12 from J; bases not matched to a gene: 12. The CDR3 DNA sequence: TGTGCCAGCAGCTTATCGGGACAGGTAACCTTCGCGTACGTC. Translated, it gives CASSLSGQVTFAYV.

The chain carries TRBV3-1 and TRBJ2-1; the D is unclear. The CDR3 totals 14 residues. With 2 bases removed from V and 8 bases from J, the gap between germline ends came to 13 bases. Germline V CDR1 and CDR2: LGHDT, YNNKEL (reference sequence). The CDR3 nucleotides are TGTGCCAGCAGCCAATTTGCGTATGGGGATGAGCAGTTCTTC. Residues: CASSQFAYGDEQFF.

V is TRBV28 and J is TRBJ2-3, with D perhaps matching TRBD2 (7 bases). V was pared by 2 bases and J by 0 bases, with 12 bases between. Germline V gene lookup returns CDR1 MDHEN and CDR2 SYDVKM. There are 16 residues in the CDR3. The CDR3 loop reads CASSLGGAVSTDTQYF. The CDR3 DNA reads TGTGCCAGCAGTTTAGGGGGGGCGGTGAGCACAGATACGCAGTATTTT.

In this sample, this clonotype turned up a few times. The V and J genes are TRBV5-1 and TRBJ2-5, with D perhaps matching TRBD1 or TRBD2 (5 bases each). Germline-derived CDR1 and CDR2 are SGHRS and YFSETQ. The germline V and J ends were trimmed by 1 base and 5 bases, with 12 bases remaining between them. This CDR3 has 14 residues. This chain's CDR3 is CASSLLGPEETQYF. The CDR3 DNA reads TGCGCCAGCAGCTTGTTGGGACCTGAGGAGACCCAGTACTTC.

The gene calls are TRBV29-1 and TRBJ2-3; a weak D match, TRBD1 (5 bases). The CDR3 loop spans 14 amino acids. Trimming cost V 3 bases and J 1 base, with 11 bases left between them. CDR1 is SQVTM and CDR2 is ANQGSEA in the germline V gene. The CDR3 loop reads CSVERQYRTDTQYF. DNA of the CDR3: TGCAGCGTTGAGCGACAGTACCGCACAGATACGCAGTATTTT.

At least ten counts were recorded for this clonotype. The junction does not match germline at one end; this may be a read error. The chain links TRBV7-2 to TRBJ2-5, with D possibly being TRBD1 (5 bases). This CDR3 is 13 amino acids long. Germline CDR1 SGHTA, CDR2 FQGNSA. The CDR3 sequence: CASSLTAQETQYF. The CDR3 coding sequence is TGCGCCAGCAGCTTGACAGCACAAGAGACCCAGTACTTC. The full variable domain, in which reference TRBV7-2 and TRBJ2-5 provide the parts outside the CDR3, is GAGVSQSPSNKVTEKGKDVELRCDPISGHTALYWYRQSLGQGLEFLIYFQGNSAPDKSGLPSDRFSAERTGGSVSTLTIQRTQQEDSAVYLCASSLTAQETQYFGPGTRLLVL.

This clonotype was counted only a few times. This sequence joins TRBV3-1 and TRBJ2-1; no reliable D call. Germline loops: CDR1 LGHDT, CDR2 YNNKEL (reference sequence). The CDR3 contains 12 residues. The V end was cut by 4 bases, the J end by 5 bases, with 6 bases between. The CDR3 coding sequence is TGTGCCAGCAGCCGTGTAGACAATGAGCAGTTCTTC. Amino acid sequence: CASSRVDNEQFF.

This clonotype was observed a few times. This chain uses TRBV5-6 with TRBJ2-7; 8 bases agree with TRBD1. The length of the CDR3 is 16 residues. The germline V gene has CDR1 SGHDT and CDR2 YYEEEE. V lost 3 bases, J lost 3 bases, and 11 bases stayed unmatched. The CDR3 loop is CASSSKTGAKIYEQYV. CDR3 coding DNA: TGTGCCAGCAGCTCTAAGACAGGGGCGAAAATCTACGAGCAGTACGTC.

The table lists this clonotype with a few counts. The J gene is TRBJ2-5, the V gene TRBV18, with D unclear. The CDR3 length is 13 residues. Germline V gene lookup returns CDR1 KGHSH and CDR2 LQKENI. Trimming took 3 bases from V and 2 from J, leaving 7 bases between them. This chain's CDR3 is CASSPSEQETQYF. CDR3 DNA sequence: TGTGCCAGCTCACCCAGCGAACAAGAGACCCAGTACTTC.

This clonotype has a single count. The chain combines TRBV5-1 with TRBJ1-2, with D possibly being TRBD1 (6 bases). Trimming stripped 10 bases from V and 4 bases from J, with 26 bases between. Germline CDR1 is SGHRS and CDR2 is YFSETQ. CDR3 length: 16 residues. The CDR3 here is CAPSRATGKLSYGYTF. The CDR3 DNA reads TGCGCCCCCAGTAGAGCGACAGGAAAGCTAAGCTATGGCTACACCTTC.

The chain recombines TRBV7-2 with TRBJ1-1, with D perhaps matching TRBD1 (5 bases). CDR1 is SGHTA and CDR2 is FQGNSA in the germline V gene. The V end lost 3 bases, the J end lost 1 base, and 12 bases lay between the germline ends. The CDR3 runs 15 residues. The CDR3 protein is CASSFTGTANTEAFF. CDR3 nucleotides: TGTGCCAGCAGCTTTACCGGGACGGCGAACACTGAAGCTTTCTTT. The whole variable domain, remainder taken from reference TRBV7-2 and TRBJ1-1, is GAGVSQSPSNKVTEKGKDVELRCDPISGHTALYWYRQSLGQGLEFLIYFQGNSAPDKSGLPSDRFSAERTGGSVSTLTIQRTQQEDSAVYLCASSFTGTANTEAFFGQGTRLTVV.

This clonotype has more than one count but fewer than ten. This chain joins TRBV29-1 and TRBJ2-7; D is possibly TRBD1 (6 bases). Germline values: CDR1 SQVTM, CDR2 ANQGSEA. V was trimmed by 6 bases and J by 3 bases, leaving 12 bases between them. The CDR3 covers 12 residues. CDR3 sequence reads: CSVGDTLYEQYV. The CDR3, as DNA: TGCAGCGTCGGGGACACCCTCTACGAGCAGTACGTC.

This chain uses TRBV6-1 with TRBJ2-2; 8 bases match TRBD2. Germline V gene data show CDR1 as MNHNS and CDR2 as SASEGT. CDR3 length: 16 amino acids. J lost 2 bases, V lost 4 bases, and 6 bases had no gene match. CDR3 loop: CASSVLTSVNTGELFF. The CDR3, as DNA: TGTGCCAGCAGTGTTCTGACTAGCGTTAACACCGGGGAGCTGTTTTTT.

This clonotype was detected only a few times. V is TRBV2 and J is TRBJ2-5, with D hard to call. Germline V gene lookup returns CDR1 SNHLY and CDR2 FYNNEI. The CDR3 length is 11 residues. The germline V and J ends were trimmed by 7 bases and 5 bases, with 8 bases remaining between them. The CDR3: CASTSMETQYF. The DNA for the CDR3 is TGTGCCAGCACCTCCATGGAGACCCAGTACTTC. The entire variable domain, with the rest obtained from reference TRBV2 and TRBJ2-5, is as follows: EPEVTQTPSHQVTQMGQEVILRCVPISNHLYFYWYRQILGQKVEFLVSFYNNEISEKSEIFDDQFSVERPDGSNFTLKIRSTKLEDSAMYFCASTSMETQYFGPGTRLLVL.

The chain has TRBV7-8 and TRBJ2-7; D remains unclear. Looked up from germline, CDR1 is SGHVS and CDR2 is FQNEAQ. With 1 base removed from V and 0 bases from J, the gap between germline ends came to 7 bases. This CDR3 is built from 14 residues. CDR3 nucleotide sequence: TGTGCCAGCAGCTTAGATCGATTCTCCTACGAGCAGTACGTC. It is translated as CASSLDRFSYEQYV.

The genes are TRBV27 and TRBJ2-1; TRBD2 agrees at 7 bases. After removal of 1 base from V and 5 bases from J, the junction contained 11 bases not matched to a gene. The CDR3 covers 17 residues. Germline V gives CDR1 MNHEY, CDR2 SMNVEV (reference sequence). CDR3 nucleotides: TGTGCCAGCAGTTTATTTATCTGGGAGGGAGGCGACAATGAGCAGTTCTTC. It codes for CASSLFIWEGGDNEQFF.

About this clonotype itself: This may come from a read error, since a much larger clone is one base off. This chain connects TRBV6-2 or TRBV6-3 to TRBJ1-5; D is possibly TRBD1 (5 bases). Trimming cost V 3 bases and J 4 bases, with 10 bases left between them. The CDR3 has 14 amino acids. Germline V lookup: CDR1 MNHEY, CDR2 SVGEGT. CDR3 in DNA: TGTGCCAGCAGTTATGGGGCAGAGAATCAGCCCCAGCATTTT. Encoded protein: CASSYGAENQPQHF.